Detailed here is one TCR beta chain. Its matching antigen is unknown. A single record per CDR3 protein comes from TCRdb applying MiXCR to the 5' RACE reads. The profile shows roughly 700,000 distinct CDR3 sequences, around 17% of them singletons. Germline V gene lookup returns CDR1 SQVTM and CDR2 ANQGSEA. CDR3 length: 12 amino acids. Trimming removed 6 bases at V and 3 bases at J, with 12 bases between. This entry is derived from a study of CD8 T cells in ankylosing spondylitis. General study points: Seemingly distinctive of ankylosing spondylitis blood was a TCR beta motif formed by eight highly homologous variants.

The sequence came from a male donor with ankylosing spondylitis. V gene TRBV29-1 combines with J gene TRBJ2-7, with D maybe TRBD1 (5 bases). Sequencing was performed on blood, either unsorted or a sorted T cell fraction (not recorded which). The CDR3 here is CSVTQGFYEQYF. CDR3 nucleotides: TGCAGCGTCACCCAGGGCTTCTACGAGCAGTACTTC.